This T cell receptor beta chain is drawn from a study of T cells in women clearing cervical HPV infection. As concerns this clone: The read finishes 3 residues shy of the CDR3 end, and the germline J gene is used to complete it.

The ends were cut back, 1 base at V and 3 bases at J, with 13 bases in the middle. The CDR3 runs 15 residues. Per the germline V gene, CDR1 is SGHKS and CDR2 is YYEKEE (reference sequence). Measured with immunoSEQ multiplex PCR; TCRdb has only the in-frame clones, and not every one. This table lists just under 35,000 clones. The material sequenced was blood buffy coat. The chain links TRBV5-5 to TRBJ1-1; D possibly corresponds to TRBD1 (6 bases). The sequence derives from a woman between 18 and 70 years old with a cervical HPV16 infection that either progressed to CIN3+ or cleared (not recorded which). The DNA read from the CDR3 is TGTGCCAGCAGCTTGCTCGGAGGGGGGGACACTGAA. Translation gives CASSLLGGGDTE. The complete CDR3 sequence is CASSLLGGGDTEAFF.